This passage covers 10 T cell receptor beta chains from one sample sequenced in a study of shared T cell receptors in the human thymus. Using immunoSEQ multiplex PCR, the repertoire was profiled, and TCRdb retains in-frame clones only, with some absent. The sample records 700,000 or so clones, 80% to 90% being singletons. The data were also submitted as part of a second study, on human thymus T cells.

The sequencing sample was made of thymocytes. The receptors originated from a girl under two years old with a congenital heart defect.

The J gene is TRBJ1-1, the V gene TRBV4-3; D unresolved. CDR3 length: 16 amino acids. Germline assignment: CDR1 LGHNA and CDR2 YSLEER. The V end was cut by 1 base, the J end by 7 bases, with 19 bases between. The CDR3 bases are TGCGCCAGCAGCCAAGCCGGTTTGAACCGGGAGATTGAAGCTTTCTTT. This sequence encodes CASSQAGLNREIEAFF.

This rearrangement joins TRBV6-5 to TRBJ2-2; 7 bases are a match to TRBD1. The CDR3 contains 14 residues. With V trimmed by 6 bases and J by 6 bases, 7 bases remained unmatched. Germline V gene sequence: CDR1 MNHEY, CDR2 SVGAGI. CDR3 DNA: TGTGCCAGCAGACAGGGGATCGAGTCCGGGGAGCTGTTTTTT. It translates to CASRQGIESGELFF.

The V and J genes are TRBV19 and TRBJ1-1; D is unclear. The V end lost 5 bases, the J end lost 0 bases, and 10 bases lay between the germline ends. The germline V gene has CDR1 LNHDA and CDR2 SQIVND (reference sequence). The CDR3 sequence is 14 residues long. The CDR3 nucleotides read TGTGCCAGTAGTGGGGAGGATCTGAACACTGAAGCTTTCTTT. Translation gives CASSGEDLNTEAFF.

The V call is TRBV14, the J call TRBJ2-1, with TRBD2 matching 8 bases. Losses at the gene ends were 3 bases for V and 5 bases for J; bases not matched to a gene: 12. The length of the CDR3 is 17 residues. Germline V lookup: CDR1 SGHDN, CDR2 FVKESK. DNA for the CDR3: TGTGCCAGCAGCCACCCCAAGGGGACTAGGGGCAACAATGAGCAGTTCTTC. It specifies CASSHPKGTRGNNEQFF.

This clone was picked up a small number of times. The rearrangement links TRBV5-1 to TRBJ2-7; 9 nucleotides agree with TRBD1. Unmatched junction bases numbered 1, after V lost 0 bases and J lost 3 bases. Germline CDR1 is SGHRS and CDR2 is YFSETQ. This CDR3 comprises 14 residues. CDR3 sequence: CASSLGGQGYEQYF. CDR3 sequence (DNA): TGCGCCAGCAGCTTGGGGGGACAGGGCTACGAGCAGTACTTC.

The gene calls are TRBV27 and TRBJ1-2, with D tentatively TRBD1 (5 bases). In germline, CDR1 is MNHEY, CDR2 SMNVEV (reference sequence). The CDR3 is made up of 13 amino acids. The germline V and J ends were trimmed by 6 bases and 1 base, with 9 bases remaining between them. CDR3 residues: CASRPRDNYGYTF. CDR3 DNA: TGTGCCAGCAGACCCAGGGATAACTATGGCTACACCTTC.

The V gene is TRBV18, the J gene TRBJ1-5, with unresolved D. Germline lookup yields CDR1 KGHSH and CDR2 LQKENI. There are 15 residues in the CDR3. V was clipped by 4 bases and J by 7 bases, with 17 bases between them. The CDR3 protein is CASSLSSAVIQPQHF. The CDR3 DNA reads as TGTGCCAGCTCACTCTCATCGGCGGTTATACAGCCCCAGCATTTT.

V usage is TRBV20-1 and J usage is TRBJ2-1, with a weak D call TRBD2 (5 bases). The V gene's germline CDR1 is DFQATT and CDR2 SNEGSKA (reference sequence). The V end lost 3 bases, the J end lost 15 bases, and 15 bases lay between the germline ends. The CDR3 consists of 11 residues. The CDR3 loop is CSARPSGIGFF. In nucleotides, the CDR3 is TGCAGTGCTAGGCCCTCCGGGATTGGGTTCTTC.

This sequence joins TRBV27 and TRBJ2-2, with 9 nucleotides matching TRBD1. With 5 bases clipped from V and 8 bases from J, the junction kept 15 bases outside the gene matches. The CDR3 is made up of 17 amino acids. Per germline, CDR1 MNHEY and CDR2 SMNVEV (reference sequence). The CDR3 DNA follows: TGTGCCAGCAGTCCCCGAAAGGACAGGGGTAACTCGGGGGAGCTGTTTTTT. It translates to CASSPRKDRGNSGELFF.

This chain joins TRBV5-1 and TRBJ1-1, with a tentative D call TRBD1 (5 bases). The germline gives CDR1 SGHRS, CDR2 YFSETQ. The CDR3 runs to 16 residues. V was pared by 0 bases and J by 1 base, with 13 bases between. The CDR3 region has the DNA TGCGCCAGCAGCTTGGGACAGCCTCTACGGAACACTGAAGCTTTCTTT. Encoded protein: CASSLGQPLRNTEAFF. The full variable domain, completed using reference TRBV5-1 and TRBJ1-1, is KAGVTQTPRYLIKTRGQQVTLSCSPISGHRSVSWYQQTPGQGLQFLFEYFSETQRNKGNFPGRFSGRQFSNSRSEMNVSTLELGDSALYLCASSLGQPLRNTEAFFGQGTRLTVV.